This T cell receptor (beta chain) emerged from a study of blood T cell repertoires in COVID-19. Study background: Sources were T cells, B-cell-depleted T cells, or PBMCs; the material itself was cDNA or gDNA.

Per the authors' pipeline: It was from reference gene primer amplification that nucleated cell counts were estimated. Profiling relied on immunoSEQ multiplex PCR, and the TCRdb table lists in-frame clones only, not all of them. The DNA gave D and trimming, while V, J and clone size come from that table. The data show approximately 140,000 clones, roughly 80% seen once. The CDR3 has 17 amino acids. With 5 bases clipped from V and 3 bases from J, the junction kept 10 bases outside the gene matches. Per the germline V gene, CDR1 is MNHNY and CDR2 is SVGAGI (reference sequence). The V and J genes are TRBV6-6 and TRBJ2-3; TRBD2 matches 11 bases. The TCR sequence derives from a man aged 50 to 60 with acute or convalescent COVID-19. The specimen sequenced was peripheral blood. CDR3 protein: CASSRASGGSVTDTQYF. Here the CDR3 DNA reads TGTGCCAGCAGTCGGGCTAGCGGGGGGAGTGTTACAGATACGCAGTATTTT.